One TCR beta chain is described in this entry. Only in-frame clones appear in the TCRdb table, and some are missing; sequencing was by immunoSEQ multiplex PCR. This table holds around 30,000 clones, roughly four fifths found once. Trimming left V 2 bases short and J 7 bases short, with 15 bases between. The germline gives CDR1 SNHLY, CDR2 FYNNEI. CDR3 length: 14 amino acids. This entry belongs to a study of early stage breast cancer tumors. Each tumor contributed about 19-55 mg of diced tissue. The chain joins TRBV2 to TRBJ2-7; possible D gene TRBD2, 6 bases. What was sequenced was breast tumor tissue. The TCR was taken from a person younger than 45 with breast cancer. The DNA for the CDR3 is TGTGCCAGCAGTGAACTGGGGAGGATTGATGAGCAGTACTTC. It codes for CASSELGRIDEQYF.